This T cell receptor (beta chain) came from a study of human T cells and chemical hapten exposure. Findings and limits, study-wide: TCRs at a frequency above 1 in 1000 stayed unchanged with DPC sensitization. Counts of TCRs expanded at PT1 correlated positively with patch test score.

Germline V gene data show CDR1 as LNHDA and CDR2 as SQIVND (reference sequence). The length of the CDR3 is 14 residues. This clonotype was detected a few times. What it recognizes is unknown. TCRdb re-called the RACE reads with MiXCR, one entry per CDR3 protein. The sample has tens of thousands of distinct CDR3 sequences, 9.5% to 10% seen once. Regarding time point: patch test 2, 6 weeks after DPC sensitization. Treatment indicated: therapeutic diphenylcyclopropenone sensitization with weekly scalp DPC. Whole blood, unfractionated, served as the material for total RNA extraction. The rearrangement uses TRBV19 and TRBJ2-6; the D is unclear. This specimen consisted of whole blood, obtained in connection with sensitization to the hapten diphenylcyclopropenone (DPC). This TCR was recovered from a woman aged 25-40 years with alopecia areata. Some clones in this sample may be carry-over from other donors' samples. In nucleotides, the CDR3 is TGTGCTTCAGGCCCTTACTCTGGGGCCAACGTCCTGACTTTC. It translates to CASGPYSGANVLTF.